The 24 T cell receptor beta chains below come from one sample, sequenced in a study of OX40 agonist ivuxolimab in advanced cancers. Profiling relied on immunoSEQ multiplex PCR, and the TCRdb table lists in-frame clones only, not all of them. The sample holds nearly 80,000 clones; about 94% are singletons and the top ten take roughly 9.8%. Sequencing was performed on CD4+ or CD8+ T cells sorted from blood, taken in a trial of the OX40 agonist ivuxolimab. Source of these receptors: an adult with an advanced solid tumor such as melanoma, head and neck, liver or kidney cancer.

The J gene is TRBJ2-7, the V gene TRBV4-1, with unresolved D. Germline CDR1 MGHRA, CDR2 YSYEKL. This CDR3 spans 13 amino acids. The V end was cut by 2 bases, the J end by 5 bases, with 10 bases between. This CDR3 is CASSQPSADEQYF. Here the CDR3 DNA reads TGCGCCAGCAGCCAACCCTCGGCCGACGAGCAGTACTTC.

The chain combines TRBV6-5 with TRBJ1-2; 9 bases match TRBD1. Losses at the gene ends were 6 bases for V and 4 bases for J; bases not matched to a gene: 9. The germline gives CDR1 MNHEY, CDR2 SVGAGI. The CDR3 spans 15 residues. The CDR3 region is CASSLDRDRVYGYTF. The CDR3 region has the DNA TGTGCCAGCAGCCTCGATAGGGACAGGGTCTATGGCTACACCTTC.

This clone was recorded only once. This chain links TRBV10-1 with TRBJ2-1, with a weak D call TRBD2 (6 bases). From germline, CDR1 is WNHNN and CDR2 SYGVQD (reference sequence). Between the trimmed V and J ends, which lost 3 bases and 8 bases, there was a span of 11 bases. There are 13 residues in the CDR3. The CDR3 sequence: CASSDQRADEQFF. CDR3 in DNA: TGCGCCAGCAGTGATCAGCGGGCCGATGAGCAGTTCTTC.

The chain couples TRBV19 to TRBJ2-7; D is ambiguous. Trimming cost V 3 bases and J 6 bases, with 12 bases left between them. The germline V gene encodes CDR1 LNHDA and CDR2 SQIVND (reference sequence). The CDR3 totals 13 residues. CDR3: CASSIGGLVEQYF. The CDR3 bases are TGTGCCAGTAGTATTGGTGGTTTGGTCGAGCAGTACTTC.

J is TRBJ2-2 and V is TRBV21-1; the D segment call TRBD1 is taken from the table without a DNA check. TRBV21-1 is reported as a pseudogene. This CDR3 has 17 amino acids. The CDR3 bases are TGTGCCAGCAGCAAAGTTGAGGGGGCCCGTTACACCGGGGAGCTGTTTTTT. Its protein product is CASSKVEGARYTGELFF.

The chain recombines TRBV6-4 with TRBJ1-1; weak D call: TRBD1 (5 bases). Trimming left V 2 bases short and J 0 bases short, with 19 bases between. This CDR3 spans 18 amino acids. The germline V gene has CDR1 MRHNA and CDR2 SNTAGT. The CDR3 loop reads CASSDIPGLVGVNTEAFF. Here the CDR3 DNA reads TGTGCCAGCAGTGACATCCCAGGGCTGGTGGGGGTGAACACTGAAGCTTTCTTT.

The CDR3 sequence is CASSSRTGFYEQYF. The CDR3 DNA reads as TGTGCCAGCAGCTCCAGGACAGGGTTCTACGAGCAGTACTTC. This sequence joins TRBV7-8 and TRBJ2-7; TRBD1 matches 8 bases. The CDR3 sequence is 14 residues long. The V segment lost 4 bases and the J segment 3 bases; nucleotides outside the gene matches: 5. Germline V CDR1 and CDR2: SGHVS, FQNEAQ.

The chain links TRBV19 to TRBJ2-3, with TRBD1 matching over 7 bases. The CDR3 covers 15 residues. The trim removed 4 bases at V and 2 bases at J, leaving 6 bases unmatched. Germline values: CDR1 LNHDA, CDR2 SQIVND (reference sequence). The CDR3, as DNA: TGTGCCAGTAGTACAGGGACAGAACTCACAGATACGCAGTATTTT. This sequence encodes CASSTGTELTDTQYF.

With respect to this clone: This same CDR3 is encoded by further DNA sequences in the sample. CDR3 residues: CASSFGGGNEQFF. CDR3 nucleotides: TGTGCCAGCAGTTTCGGGGGAGGGAATGAGCAGTTCTTC. V is TRBV27 and J is TRBJ2-1; 7 bases agree with TRBD2. The CDR3 runs to 13 residues. The V gene end was trimmed by 3 bases and the J gene end by 7 bases; junction bases not matched to a gene: 3. Germline V gene lookup returns CDR1 MNHEY and CDR2 SMNVEV (reference sequence).

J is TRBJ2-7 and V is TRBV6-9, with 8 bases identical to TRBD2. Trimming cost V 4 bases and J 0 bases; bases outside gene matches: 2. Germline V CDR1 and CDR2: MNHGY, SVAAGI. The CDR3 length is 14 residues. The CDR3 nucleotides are TGTGCCAGCAGTTCTAGCGGGCCCTCCTACGAGCAGTACTTC. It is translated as CASSSSGPSYEQYF.

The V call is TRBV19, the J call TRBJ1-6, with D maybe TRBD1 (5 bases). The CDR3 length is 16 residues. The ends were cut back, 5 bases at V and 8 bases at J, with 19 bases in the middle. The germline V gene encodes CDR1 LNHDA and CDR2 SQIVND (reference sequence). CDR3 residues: CASSPQGESGDSPLHF. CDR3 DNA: TGTGCCAGTAGTCCTCAAGGGGAAAGTGGTGATTCACCCCTCCACTTT.

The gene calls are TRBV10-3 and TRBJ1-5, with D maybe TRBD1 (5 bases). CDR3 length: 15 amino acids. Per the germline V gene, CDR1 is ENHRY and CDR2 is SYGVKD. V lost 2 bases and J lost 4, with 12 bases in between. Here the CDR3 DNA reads TGTGCCATCAGTGAGGAGGGGCTCGGGAATCAGCCCCAGCATTTT. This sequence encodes CAISEEGLGNQPQHF.

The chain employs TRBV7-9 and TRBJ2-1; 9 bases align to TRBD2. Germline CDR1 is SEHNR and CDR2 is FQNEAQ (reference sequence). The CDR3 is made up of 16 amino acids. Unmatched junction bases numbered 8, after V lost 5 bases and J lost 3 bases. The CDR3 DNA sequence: TGTGCCAGCAGCCCCTCCCTTAGCGGGAGCTACAATGAGCAGTTCTTC. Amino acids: CASSPSLSGSYNEQFF.

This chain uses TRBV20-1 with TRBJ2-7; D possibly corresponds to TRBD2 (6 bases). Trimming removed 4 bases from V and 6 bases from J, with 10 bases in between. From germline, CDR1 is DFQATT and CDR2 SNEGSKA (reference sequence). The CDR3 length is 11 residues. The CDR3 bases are TGCAGTGCTATGTTGGGGGGCGAGCAGTACTTC. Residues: CSAMLGGEQYF.

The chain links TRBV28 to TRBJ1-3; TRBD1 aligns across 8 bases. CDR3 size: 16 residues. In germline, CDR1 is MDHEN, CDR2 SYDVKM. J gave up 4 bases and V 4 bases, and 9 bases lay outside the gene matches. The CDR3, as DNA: TGTGCCAGCAGTTCGCGACAGGGGTTATACGGAAACACCATATATTTT. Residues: CASSSRQGLYGNTIYF.

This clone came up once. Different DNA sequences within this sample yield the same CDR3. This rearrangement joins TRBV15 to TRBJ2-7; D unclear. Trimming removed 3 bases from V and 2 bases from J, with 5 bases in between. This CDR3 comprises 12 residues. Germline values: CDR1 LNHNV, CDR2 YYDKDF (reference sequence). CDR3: CATSSPPYEQYF. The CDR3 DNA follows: TGTGCCACCAGCAGCCCACCCTACGAGCAGTACTTC.

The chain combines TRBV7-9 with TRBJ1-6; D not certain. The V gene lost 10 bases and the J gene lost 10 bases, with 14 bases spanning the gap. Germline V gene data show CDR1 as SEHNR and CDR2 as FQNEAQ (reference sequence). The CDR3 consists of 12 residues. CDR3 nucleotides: TGTGCCACCAGTTTGGAGAGCTCACCCCTCCACTTT. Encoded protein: CATSLESSPLHF.

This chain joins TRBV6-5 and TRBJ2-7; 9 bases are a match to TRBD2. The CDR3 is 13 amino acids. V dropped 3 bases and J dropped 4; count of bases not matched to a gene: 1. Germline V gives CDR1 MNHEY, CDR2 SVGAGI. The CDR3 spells CASSYLAGYEQYF. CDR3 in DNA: TGTGCCAGCAGTTATCTAGCGGGGTACGAGCAGTACTTC.

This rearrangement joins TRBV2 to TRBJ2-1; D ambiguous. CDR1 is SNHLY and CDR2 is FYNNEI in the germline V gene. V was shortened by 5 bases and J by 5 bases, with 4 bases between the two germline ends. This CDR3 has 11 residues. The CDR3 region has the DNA TGTGCCAGCAGTCCCAACAATGAGCAGTTCTTC. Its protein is CASSPNNEQFF. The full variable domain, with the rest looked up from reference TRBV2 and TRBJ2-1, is EPEVTQTPSHQVTQMGQEVILRCVPISNHLYFYWYRQILGQKVEFLVSFYNNEISEKSEIFDDQFSVERPDGSNFTLKIRSTKLEDSAMYFCASSPNNEQFFGPGTRLTVL.

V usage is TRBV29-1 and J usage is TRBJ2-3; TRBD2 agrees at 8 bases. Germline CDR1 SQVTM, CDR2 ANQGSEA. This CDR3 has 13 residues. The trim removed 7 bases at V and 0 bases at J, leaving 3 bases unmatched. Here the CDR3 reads CSAVAGSTDTQYF. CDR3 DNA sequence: TGCAGCGCGGTAGCGGGGAGCACAGATACGCAGTATTTT.

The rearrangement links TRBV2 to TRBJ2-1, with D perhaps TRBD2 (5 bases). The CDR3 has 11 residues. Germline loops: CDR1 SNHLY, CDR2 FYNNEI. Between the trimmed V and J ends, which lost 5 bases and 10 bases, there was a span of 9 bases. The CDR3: CASSTLVEQFF. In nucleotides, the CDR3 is TGTGCCAGCAGTACACTAGTGGAGCAGTTCTTC.

The CDR3 protein is CASSPPRVRTEQYF. Written as DNA, the CDR3 is TGTGCCAGCAGCCCACCCCGTGTTAGGACCGAGCAGTACTTC. V and J are TRBV13 and TRBJ2-5; no firm D call. The J call may not be correct, given that the DNA end is closer to TRBJ2-7. The CDR3 length is 14 residues. The germline gives CDR1 PRHDT, CDR2 FYEKMQ (reference sequence).

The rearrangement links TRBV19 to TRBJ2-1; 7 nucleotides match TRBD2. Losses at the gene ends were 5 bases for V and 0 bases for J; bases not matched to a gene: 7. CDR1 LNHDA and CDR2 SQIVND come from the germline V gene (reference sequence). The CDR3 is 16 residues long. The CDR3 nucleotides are TGTGCCAGTAGTGTCGGAGCGGGGATCTCCTACAATGAGCAGTTCTTC. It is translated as CASSVGAGISYNEQFF.

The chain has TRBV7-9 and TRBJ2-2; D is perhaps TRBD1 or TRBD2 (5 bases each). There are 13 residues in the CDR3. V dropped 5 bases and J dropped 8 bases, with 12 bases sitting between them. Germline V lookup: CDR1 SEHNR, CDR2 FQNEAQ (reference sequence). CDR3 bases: TGTGCCAGCAGCCCGCCCGGGGCGGGGGAGCTGTTTTTT. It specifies CASSPPGAGELFF.